The sequence of this TCR beta chain was determined in a study of early T cells in non-severe SARS-CoV-2 infection. The CDR3 is 13 amino acids. Per the germline V gene, CDR1 is DFQATT and CDR2 is SNEGSKA (reference sequence). Deletions cut 1 base from V and 3 bases from J, with 6 bases between. Each cDNA molecule carried a unique molecular identifier. In TCRdb, the 5' RACE reads were re-called with MiXCR into one record per CDR3 protein. The table lists more than 65,000 distinct CDR3 sequences, roughly 13% of them singletons. This clonotype showed up just once. What was sequenced was whole blood. This clonotype originated in an adult who was a healthcare worker with PCR-confirmed SARS-CoV-2 infection or an uninfected control (not recorded which). This chain joins TRBV20-1 and TRBJ2-2; D is ambiguous. The CDR3 loop reads CSARALDTGELFF. In DNA form, the CDR3 reads TGCAGTGCTAGAGCCCTCGACACCGGGGAGCTGTTTTTT.